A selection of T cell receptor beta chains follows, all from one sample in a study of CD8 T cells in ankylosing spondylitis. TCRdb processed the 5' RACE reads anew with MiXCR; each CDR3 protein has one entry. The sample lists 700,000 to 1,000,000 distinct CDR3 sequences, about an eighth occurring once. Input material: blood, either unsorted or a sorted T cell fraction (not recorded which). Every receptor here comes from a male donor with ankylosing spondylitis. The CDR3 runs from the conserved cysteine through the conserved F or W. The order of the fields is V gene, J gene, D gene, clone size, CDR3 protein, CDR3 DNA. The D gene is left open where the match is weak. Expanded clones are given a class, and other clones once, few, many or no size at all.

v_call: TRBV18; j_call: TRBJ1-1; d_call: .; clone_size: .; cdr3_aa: CASSPGLTRGTEAFF; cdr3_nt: TGTGCCAGCTCACCAGGGTTGACCAGGGGAACTGAAGCTTTCTTT
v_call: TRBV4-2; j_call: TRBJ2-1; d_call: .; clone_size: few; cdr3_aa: CASSQGTRAAAYNEQFF; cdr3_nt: TGTGCCAGCAGCCAAGGGACACGCGCAGCCGCCTACAATGAGCAGTTCTTC
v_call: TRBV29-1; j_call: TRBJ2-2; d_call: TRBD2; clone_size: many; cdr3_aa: CSVAASGTGGELFF; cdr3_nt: TGCAGCGTTGCGGCTAGCGGGACCGGCGGGGAGCTGTTTTTT
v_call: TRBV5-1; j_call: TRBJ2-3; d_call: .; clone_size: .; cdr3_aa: CASGYDRTGTQYF; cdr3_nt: TGCGCCAGCGGATACGACAGAACAGGTACGCAGTATTTT
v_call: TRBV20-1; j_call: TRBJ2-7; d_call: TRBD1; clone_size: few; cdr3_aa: CSAKKPGQGAKEQYF; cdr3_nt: TGCAGTGCTAAGAAACCGGGACAGGGGGCTAAGGAGCAGTACTTC
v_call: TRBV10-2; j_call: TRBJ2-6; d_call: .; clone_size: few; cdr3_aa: CATRDSGANVLTF; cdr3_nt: TGCGCCACCCGGGACTCTGGGGCCAACGTCCTGACTTTC
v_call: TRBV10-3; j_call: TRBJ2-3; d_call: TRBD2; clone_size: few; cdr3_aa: CAIRPAGVITDTQYF; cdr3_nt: TGTGCCATCAGGCCAGCGGGGGTTATCACAGATACGCAGTATTTT
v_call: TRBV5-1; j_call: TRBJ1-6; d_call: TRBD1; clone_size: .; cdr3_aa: CASSFDRAYNSLLHF; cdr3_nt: TGCGCCAGCAGCTTTGACAGGGCCTATAATTCACTCCTCCACTTT
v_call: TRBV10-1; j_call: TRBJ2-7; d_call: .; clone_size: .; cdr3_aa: CASSGSRDLLSYEQYF; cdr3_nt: TGCGCCAGCAGTGGGAGCCGGGACTTACTATCCTACGAGCAGTACTTC
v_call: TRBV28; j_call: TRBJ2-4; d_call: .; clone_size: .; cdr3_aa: CASKVEGRNIQYF; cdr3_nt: TGTGCCAGCAAAGTGGAGGGAAGGAACATTCAGTACTTC
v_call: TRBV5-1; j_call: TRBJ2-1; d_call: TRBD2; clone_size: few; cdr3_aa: CASSLRGRVDEQFF; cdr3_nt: TGCGCCAGCAGCTTACGAGGGAGGGTCGATGAGCAGTTCTTC
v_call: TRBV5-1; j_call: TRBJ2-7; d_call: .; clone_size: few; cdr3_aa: CASSSLGGTEQYF; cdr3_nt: TGCGCCAGCAGCTCCTTGGGAGGCACAGAGCAGTACTTC
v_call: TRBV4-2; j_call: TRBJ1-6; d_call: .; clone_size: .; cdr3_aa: CASSQDRRQESSPLHF; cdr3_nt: TGTGCCAGCAGCCAAGATCGTAGACAGGAGAGTTCACCCCTCCACTTT
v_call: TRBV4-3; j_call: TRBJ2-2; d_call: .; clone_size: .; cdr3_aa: CASSQAGHRRAGELFF; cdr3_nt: TGCGCCAGCAGCCAAGCGGGACATCGGAGGGCCGGGGAGCTGTTTTTT
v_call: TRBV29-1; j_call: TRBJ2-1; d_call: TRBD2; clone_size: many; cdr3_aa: CSVLDPRGTSYNEQFF; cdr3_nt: TGCAGCGTCCTCGACCCGCGGGGGACTTCCTACAATGAGCAGTTCTTC
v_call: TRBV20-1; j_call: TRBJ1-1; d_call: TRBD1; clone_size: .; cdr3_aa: CSARVPTGTGNTEAFF; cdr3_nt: TGCAGTGCTAGAGTCCCAACCGGGACAGGGAACACTGAAGCTTTCTTT
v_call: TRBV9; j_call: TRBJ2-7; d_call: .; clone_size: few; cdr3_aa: CASSPREGTDSYEQYF; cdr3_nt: TGTGCCAGCAGCCCTAGAGAGGGGACCGACTCCTACGAGCAGTACTTC
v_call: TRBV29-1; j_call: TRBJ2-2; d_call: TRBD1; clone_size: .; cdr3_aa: CSVPVGQGMTGELFF; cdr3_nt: TGCAGCGTCCCCGTGGGACAGGGGATGACCGGGGAGCTGTTTTTT
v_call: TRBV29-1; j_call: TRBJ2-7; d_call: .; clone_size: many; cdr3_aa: CSVSRDNYEQYF; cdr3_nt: TGCAGCGTGTCCCGGGACAACTACGAGCAGTACTTC
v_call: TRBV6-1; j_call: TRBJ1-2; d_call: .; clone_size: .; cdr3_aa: CASTPGHPNYGYTF; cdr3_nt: TGTGCCAGCACCCCGGGACACCCTAACTATGGCTACACCTTC
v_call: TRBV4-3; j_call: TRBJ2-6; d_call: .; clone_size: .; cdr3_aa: CASSQGAFSGANVLTF; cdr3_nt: TGCGCCAGCAGCCAAGGGGCCTTCTCTGGGGCCAACGTCCTGACTTTC
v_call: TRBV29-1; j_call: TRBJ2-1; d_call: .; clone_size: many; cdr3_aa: CSVGDFNEQFF; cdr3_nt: TGCAGCGTTGGAGACTTCAATGAGCAGTTCTTC
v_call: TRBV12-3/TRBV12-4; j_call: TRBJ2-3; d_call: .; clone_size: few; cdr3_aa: CASARGTQYF; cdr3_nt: TGTGCCAGCGCCAGGGGTACGCAGTATTTT
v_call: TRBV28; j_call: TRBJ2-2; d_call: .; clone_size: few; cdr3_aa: CATGPLDTGELFF; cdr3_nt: TGTGCCACCGGGCCTCTTGACACCGGGGAGCTGTTTTTT
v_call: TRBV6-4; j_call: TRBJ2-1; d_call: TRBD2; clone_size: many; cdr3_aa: CASSWTSGRYNEQFF; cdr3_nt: TGTGCCAGCAGTTGGACTAGCGGGAGATACAATGAGCAGTTCTTC
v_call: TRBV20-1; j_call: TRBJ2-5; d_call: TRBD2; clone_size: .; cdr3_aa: CSARRGPSGGEAQYF; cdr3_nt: TGCAGTGCTCGCAGAGGGCCCAGCGGGGGAGAGGCCCAGTACTTC
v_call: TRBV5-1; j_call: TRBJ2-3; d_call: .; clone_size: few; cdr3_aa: CASSGASPSTDTQYF; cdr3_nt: TGCGCCAGCAGCGGGGCTAGCCCGAGCACAGATACGCAGTATTTT
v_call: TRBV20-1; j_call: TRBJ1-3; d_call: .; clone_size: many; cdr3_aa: CSARWGAGNTIYF; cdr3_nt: TGCAGTGCTAGGTGGGGGGCTGGAAACACCATATATTTT
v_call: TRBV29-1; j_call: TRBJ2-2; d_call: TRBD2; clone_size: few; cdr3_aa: CSVQGGIAWGELFF; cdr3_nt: TGCAGCGTTCAGGGAGGGATCGCCTGGGGGGAGCTGTTTTTT
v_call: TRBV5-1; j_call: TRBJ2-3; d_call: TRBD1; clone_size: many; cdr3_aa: CASSLGQGADTQYF; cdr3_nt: TGTGCCAGCAGCTTAGGACAGGGGGCCGATACGCAGTATTTT
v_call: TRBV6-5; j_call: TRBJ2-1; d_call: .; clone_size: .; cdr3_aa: CASSYDWRGNEQFF; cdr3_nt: TGTGCCAGCAGTTACGACTGGAGGGGCAATGAGCAGTTCTTC
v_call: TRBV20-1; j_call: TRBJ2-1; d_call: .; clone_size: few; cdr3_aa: CSARWGTSYNEQFF; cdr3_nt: TGCAGTGCTAGGTGGGGGACTTCCTACAATGAGCAGTTCTTC
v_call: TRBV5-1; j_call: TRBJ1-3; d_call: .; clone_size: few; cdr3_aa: CASSLLGWRNTIYF; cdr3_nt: TGCGCCAGCAGCTTGCTGGGATGGAGGAACACCATATATTTT
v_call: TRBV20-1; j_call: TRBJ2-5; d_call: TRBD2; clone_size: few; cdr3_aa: CSSDGRAGVFETQYF; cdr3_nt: TGCAGTTCCGATGGACGAGCGGGAGTTTTTGAGACCCAGTACTTC
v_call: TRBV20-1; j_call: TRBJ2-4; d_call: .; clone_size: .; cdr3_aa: CSARDRLDIQYF; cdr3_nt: TGCAGTGCTAGAGATAGGCTAGACATTCAGTACTTC
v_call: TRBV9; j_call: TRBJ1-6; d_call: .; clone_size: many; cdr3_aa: CASSASSKRWEGSPLHF; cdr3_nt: TGTGCCAGCAGCGCCTCAAGCAAGAGGTGGGAGGGGTCACCCCTCCACTTT
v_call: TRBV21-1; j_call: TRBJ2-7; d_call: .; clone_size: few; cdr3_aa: CASSSRRSSYIAEQYF; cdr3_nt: TGTGCCAGCAGCTCACGGCGGAGTTCCTATATAGCGGAGCAGTACTTC
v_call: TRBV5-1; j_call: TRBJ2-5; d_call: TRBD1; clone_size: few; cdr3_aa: CASSSRDRESETQYF; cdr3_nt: TGCGCCAGCAGCTCCCGGGACAGGGAATCGGAGACCCAGTACTTC
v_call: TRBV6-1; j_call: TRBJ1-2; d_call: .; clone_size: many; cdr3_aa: CASTQHLGYGYTF; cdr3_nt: TGTGCCAGCACTCAACACCTTGGGTATGGCTACACCTTC
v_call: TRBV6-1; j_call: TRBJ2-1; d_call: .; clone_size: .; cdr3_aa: CASRDGVNEQFF; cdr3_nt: TGTGCCAGCCGGGACGGAGTCAATGAGCAGTTCTTC
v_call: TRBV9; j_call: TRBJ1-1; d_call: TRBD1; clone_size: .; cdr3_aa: CASSLHTGGTEAFF; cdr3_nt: TGTGCCAGCAGCCTCCACACAGGGGGCACTGAAGCTTTCTTT
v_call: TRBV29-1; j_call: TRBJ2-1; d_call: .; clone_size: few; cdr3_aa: CSLGGEGENEQFF; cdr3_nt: TGCAGCTTGGGGGGAGAAGGTGAAAATGAGCAGTTCTTC
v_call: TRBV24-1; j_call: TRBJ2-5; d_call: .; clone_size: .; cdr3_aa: CATSERRDQETQYF; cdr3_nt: TGTGCCACCAGTGAGCGGCGGGACCAAGAGACCCAGTACTTC
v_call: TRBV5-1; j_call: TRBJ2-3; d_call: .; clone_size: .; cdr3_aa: CASSLLTDDTQYF; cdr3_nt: TGCGCCAGCAGCTTGCTAACAGACGATACGCAGTATTTT
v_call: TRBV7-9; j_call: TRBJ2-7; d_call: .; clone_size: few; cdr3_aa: CASSLAGATSYEQYF; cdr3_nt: TGTGCCAGCAGCTTAGCGGGCGCGACCTCCTACGAGCAGTACTTC
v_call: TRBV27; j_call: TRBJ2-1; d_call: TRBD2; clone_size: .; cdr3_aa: CASSSFTGLAGKKQFF; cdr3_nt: TGTGCCAGCAGTTCCTTCACGGGACTAGCGGGAAAAAAGCAGTTCTTC
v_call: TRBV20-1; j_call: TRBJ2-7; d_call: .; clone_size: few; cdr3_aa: CSASRVGPSYEQYF; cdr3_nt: TGCAGTGCTAGCCGGGTGGGCCCGTCCTACGAGCAGTACTTC
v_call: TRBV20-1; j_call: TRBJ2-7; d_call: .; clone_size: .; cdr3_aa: CSATASDRTYEQYF; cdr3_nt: TGCAGTGCTACTGCCTCGGACAGAACCTACGAGCAGTACTTC